The present entry profiles one T cell receptor beta chain with its context. As yet, its antigen is unknown. The second PCR ran about 6 to 12 cycles with a sample-barcoded 5' primer and J-beta primers. Every single cDNA molecule received a tag from a template-switch adaptor with 12 random nucleotides. TCRdb redid the calling of the 5' RACE reads with MiXCR, one entry per CDR3 protein. There are 750,000 to 1,000,000 distinct CDR3 sequences in the sample; 25% to 30% occur only once, and 10% lies in the top ten. This sample is drawn from a study of blood T cells in healthy people across ages. The CDR3 consists of 15 residues. V lost 6 bases and J lost 0; bases outside the gene matches: 5. The germline CDR1 and CDR2 sequences are MNHEY and SVGAGI. Overall study findings and caveats: TCR beta diversity per million T cells fell roughly linearly with age.

Per individual sample, total RNA of at least 5.5 micrograms was extracted. A further study also used this sample, focusing on T cells of mothers and their children. That paper adds: At a rate of roughly 1.4 ug per 15 ul, cDNA synthesis received all of the extracted RNA.

Sequencing was performed on blood. This chain links TRBV6-5 with TRBJ2-1; TRBD2 aligns across 7 bases. This sequence originates from a woman between 40 and 50 years old in good health. CDR3 protein: CASRQSGNSYNEQFF. For the CDR3, the DNA is TGTGCCAGCAGGCAAAGCGGGAACTCCTACAATGAGCAGTTCTTC.